This T cell receptor beta chain was retrieved from a study of T-cell reconstitution after alpha-beta-depleted transplantation in children. Germline V gene data show CDR1 as DFQATT and CDR2 as SNEGSKA (reference sequence). V was clipped by 0 bases and J by 6 bases; unmatched bases: 11. The CDR3 is 17 residues long. Points from the study as a whole: A year had passed since transplant, and T-cell counts and diversity by then came mostly from newly produced T cells. TCRbeta diversity was high at day 60 in some patients (a result of surviving recipient T cells and thymic progenitors). Alpha-beta T cells about two months after transplant reportedly derived from several hundred expanded graft clones.

This clonotype has ten or more counts. No antigen is known for it. The library targeted TCRbeta and was prepared with unique molecular identifiers. TCRdb called the PCR reads again in MiXCR, with one record for every CDR3 protein. The sample contains approximately 18,000 distinct CDR3 sequences, under 15% of which appear only once. This clonotype was sampled from a female patient between 2 and 15 years old who had a stem cell transplant for congenital amegakaryocytic thrombocytopenia, so the T cells may come from the graft donor. The genes are TRBV20-1 and TRBJ2-1, with 10 bases that match TRBD2. The sample was PBMCs, mostly from graft donor cells, taken 60 days after TCRalphabeta/CD19-depleted stem cell transplant. CDR3 sequence: CSARDVVGLADFNEQFF. CDR3 nucleotide sequence: TGCAGTGCTAGAGATGTGGTCGGACTAGCGGATTTCAATGAGCAGTTCTTC.